Each of the 7 T cell receptor beta chains below was sequenced from the same sample in a study of OX40 agonist ivuxolimab in advanced cancers. Data came from immunoSEQ multiplex PCR; TCRdb stores just in-frame clones and leaves some out. The table records 84,000 or so clones, approximately 80% of them present only once. The sequences come from CD4+ or CD8+ T cells sorted from blood, collected in a trial of the OX40 agonist ivuxolimab. The source of these receptors is an adult with an advanced solid tumor such as melanoma, head and neck, liver or kidney cancer.

The chain has TRBV5-1 and TRBJ2-1; TRBD1 aligns across 9 bases. V lost 4 bases, J lost 5 bases, and 7 bases stayed unmatched. Germline CDR1 SGHRS, CDR2 YFSETQ. CDR3 length equals 15 residues. The CDR3 DNA reads TGCGCCAGCAGCCCGGAGGGACAGGGAGACAATGAGCAGTTCTTC. Translated: CASSPEGQGDNEQFF.

The J gene is TRBJ1-1, the V gene TRBV5-8; 7 nucleotides agree with TRBD1. Germline V gene data show CDR1 as SGHTS and CDR2 as YDEGEE. The CDR3 length is 15 residues. V lost 5 bases, J lost 3 bases, and 10 bases stayed unmatched. The CDR3: CASRVGRGTYTEAFF. The CDR3, as DNA: TGTGCCAGCAGGGTGGGCAGGGGGACGTACACTGAAGCTTTCTTT. The entire variable domain, with the rest obtained from reference TRBV5-8 and TRBJ1-1, is as follows: EAGVTQSPTHLIKTRGQQATLRCSPISGHTSVYWYQQALGLGLQFLLWYDEGEERNRGNFPPRFSGRQFPNYSSELNVNALELEDSALYLCASRVGRGTYTEAFFGQGTRLTVV.

The CDR3 bases are TGTGCCAGCAGCTTGCTGGCCGGGGAGCTGTTTTTT. Its protein product is CASSLLAGELFF. V and J are TRBV7-2 and TRBJ2-2; no definite D call. CDR3 length equals 12 residues. CDR1 and CDR2 from the germline V gene are SGHTA and FQGNSA. Trimming stripped 3 bases from V and 6 bases from J, with 5 bases between.

This clone was counted a single time. This sequence joins TRBV14 and TRBJ2-5; D is ambiguous. CDR3 length: 11 residues. Germline CDR1 reads SGHDN; CDR2 reads FVKESK. The ends were cut back, 1 base at V and 12 bases at J, with 9 bases in the middle. The CDR3 DNA reads TGTGCCAGCAGCCAAGGGTCCAAGAAGTACTTC. Its protein is CASSQGSKKYF.

This chain connects TRBV5-1 to TRBJ2-7; TRBD1 agrees at 8 bases. The ends lost 0 bases at V and 7 bases at J; junction bases unmatched: 6. The germline gives CDR1 SGHRS, CDR2 YFSETQ. The CDR3 sequence is 14 residues long. The CDR3 sequence: CASSLAGGFGEQYF. CDR3 coding DNA: TGCGCCAGCAGCTTGGCAGGGGGCTTCGGAGAGCAGTACTTC.

The V call is TRBV28, the J call TRBJ2-4, with TRBD1 as a possible D gene (6 bases). CDR1 and CDR2 (germline): MDHEN, SYDVKM. V was trimmed by 6 bases and J by 1 base, leaving 16 bases between them. The length of the CDR3 is 16 residues. The CDR3 DNA sequence: TGTGCCAGCAGCCCCAGGGGAGACCCCGCCAAAAACATTCAGTACTTC. Translation gives CASSPRGDPAKNIQYF.

V and J are TRBV7-9 and TRBJ1-1, with TRBD1 identical over 9 bases. The germline gives CDR1 SEHNR, CDR2 FQNEAQ (reference sequence). V trimming: 4 bases; J trimming: 10 bases; junction bases outside the gene matches: 7. This CDR3 has 13 residues. The CDR3 spells CASSSGQGRGAFF. In DNA, the CDR3 is TGTGCCAGCAGCTCCGGACAGGGGCGTGGAGCTTTCTTT.